This TCR beta chain was identified in a study of response to subunit inactivated influenza vaccine. Study results and caveats: A suggestion made by the authors is that each seasonal influenza vaccination recruits few new T cells.

Germline CDR1 is SGHDT and CDR2 is YYEEEE. This CDR3 spans 14 amino acids. Trimming stripped 3 bases from V and 12 bases from J, with 19 bases between. In this sample, this clonotype turned up a few times. Its antigen is as yet unknown. TCRdb re-called the RT-PCR reads with MiXCR, one entry per CDR3 protein. The sample holds approximately 500,000 distinct CDR3 sequences, approximately 14% seen once. The source material was PBMCs from blood, sampled 11 to 12 days after vaccination. The receptor comes from a man aged 50-60 years who received an inactivated influenza vaccine. This chain links TRBV5-6 with TRBJ2-1; D call uncertain. CDR3 region: CASSSPPVGIGQFF. CDR3 coding DNA: TGTGCCAGCAGCTCCCCTCCGGTGGGAATTGGGCAGTTCTTC.